Shown below are 15 T cell receptor beta chains from a single sample sequenced in a study of human T cells and chemical hapten exposure. Treatment of the sample: therapeutic diphenylcyclopropenone sensitization with weekly scalp DPC. Individual cDNA molecules each carried unique molecular identifiers attached by the library. Each CDR3 protein is one row after TCRdb ran MiXCR on the reads. Of over 600 distinct CDR3 sequences listed, roughly two thirds are singletons. The sequencing used whole blood, collected before DPC sensitization or 2, 6, or about 24 weeks after (not recorded which). The receptors originated from an adult with alopecia areata. Some clones in this sample may be carry-over from other donors' samples. This table probably holds off-target reads from a library built for another chain.

The rearrangement links TRBV12-3 or TRBV12-4 to TRBJ2-2; no definite D call. The germline V and J ends were trimmed by 8 bases and 1 base, with 14 bases remaining between them. The CDR3 length is 15 residues. The CDR3 coding sequence is TGTGCCAGCTCTCGGGCCGGCTTGAACACCGGGGAGCTGTTTTTT. Encoded protein: CASSRAGLNTGELFF.

The chain carries TRBV6-2 or TRBV6-3 and TRBJ2-2; D gene ambiguous. Germline V lookup: CDR1 MNHEY, CDR2 SVGEGT. CDR3 size: 14 residues. Deletions cut 1 base from V and 4 bases from J, with 7 bases between. The CDR3 DNA reads TGTGCCAGCAGTTACTACGGAGCCACCGGGGAGCTGTTTTTT. It translates to CASSYYGATGELFF.

The rearrangement links TRBV4-2 to TRBJ2-3; 13 nucleotides line up with TRBD2. CDR3 size: 19 residues. Per the germline V gene, CDR1 is LGHNA and CDR2 is YNFKEQ. With 0 bases clipped from V and 2 bases from J, the junction kept 8 bases outside the gene matches. The CDR3 DNA follows: TGTGCCAGCAGCCAAGACGTACCAGGACTAGCGGGGGCCACAGATACGCAGTATTTT. Amino acid sequence: CASSQDVPGLAGATDTQYF.

J is TRBJ1-1 and V is TRBV6-5, with a weak D call TRBD1 (6 bases). Germline CDR1 and CDR2: MNHEY and SVGAGI. This CDR3 has 13 residues. Trimming stripped 5 bases from V and 5 bases from J, with 12 bases between. The CDR3 region has the DNA TGTGCCAGCAGTAGACAGGAGGGAACTGAAGCTTTCTTT. Its translation: CASSRQEGTEAFF.

J is TRBJ1-5 and V is TRBV28, with D unclear. V was shortened by 3 bases and J by 2 bases, with 8 bases between the two germline ends. CDR1 is MDHEN and CDR2 is SYDVKM in the germline V gene. CDR3 size: 14 residues. The chain's CDR3 is CASSFVGRNQPQHF. CDR3 nucleotides: TGTGCCAGCAGTTTCGTAGGTCGCAATCAGCCCCAGCATTTT.

This sequence joins TRBV7-6 and TRBJ2-1; no firm D call. CDR1 SGHVS and CDR2 FNYEAQ come from the germline V gene. V gave up 1 base and J gave up 0 bases, with 7 bases separating them. There are 15 residues in the CDR3. CDR3 in DNA: TGTGCCAGCAGCTTAGTACCTAGCTCCTACAATGAGCAGTTCTTC. This translates into CASSLVPSSYNEQFF.

The J gene is TRBJ1-2, the V gene TRBV12-3 or TRBV12-4; 8 bases align to TRBD1. The CDR3 is 13 residues long. Trimming took 6 bases from V and 4 from J; bases not matched to a gene: 4. The CDR3 loop is CASSRGRSYGYTF. The CDR3 DNA sequence: TGTGCCAGCAGCAGGGGGCGCAGCTATGGCTACACCTTC.

This clonotype was seen once. The genes are TRBV6-2 or TRBV6-3 and TRBJ2-3, with D tentatively TRBD2 (6 bases). This CDR3 has 15 residues. The V gene lost 0 bases and the J gene lost 3 bases, with 10 bases spanning the gap. CDR1 is MNHEY, CDR2 SVGEGT, per germline. CDR3 in amino acids: CASSYSAGSTDTQYF. DNA of the CDR3: TGTGCCAGCAGTTACTCGGCGGGATCTACAGATACGCAGTATTTT.

The rearrangement links TRBV5-4 to TRBJ2-2; 7 positions match TRBD1. Germline-derived CDR1 and CDR2 are SGHNT and YYREEE (reference sequence). V lost 0 bases, J lost 6 bases, and 5 bases stayed unmatched. The CDR3 covers 15 residues. The CDR3 DNA follows: TGTGCCAGCAGCTTGGCCGGGACAGCATCCGGGGAGCTGTTTTTT. Residues: CASSLAGTASGELFF. The whole variable domain, filled in from reference TRBV5-4 and TRBJ2-2, reads ETGVTQSPTHLIKTRGQQVTLRCSSQSGHNTVSWYQQALGQGPQFIFQYYREEENGRGNFPPRFSGLQFPNYSSELNVNALELDDSALYLCASSLAGTASGELFFGEGSRLTVL.

This chain uses TRBV4-3 with TRBJ2-5, with D perhaps matching TRBD2 (6 bases). Germline values: CDR1 LGHNA, CDR2 YSLEER. This CDR3 contains 14 residues. V was trimmed by 0 bases and J by 10 bases, leaving 15 bases between them. The CDR3 DNA is TGCGCCAGCAGCCAAGATGGGGGACTTAGGGGCCAGTACTTC. Protein product: CASSQDGGLRGQYF.

The chain combines TRBV20-1 with TRBJ2-7; 10 nucleotides line up with TRBD2. J lost 7 bases, V lost 1 base, and 7 bases had no gene match. CDR1 and CDR2 from the germline V gene are DFQATT and SNEGSKA (reference sequence). The CDR3 totals 14 residues. In nucleotides, the CDR3 is TGCAGTGCTAGAGTAGGCCTAGCGGGGGATGAGCAGTACTTC. Translating gives CSARVGLAGDEQYF.

The chain has TRBV4-2 and TRBJ2-7, with D uncertain. The CDR3 length is 15 residues. The V end was cut by 2 bases, the J end by 3 bases, with 14 bases between. CDR1 and CDR2 from the germline V gene are LGHNA and YNFKEQ. CDR3 nucleotides: TGTGCCAGCAGCCAACGGACGACGGTCCGCTACGAGCAGTACTTC. It codes for CASSQRTTVRYEQYF.

This sequence joins TRBV3-1 and TRBJ2-5, with a weak D call TRBD1 (5 bases). CDR1 and CDR2 (germline): LGHDT, YNNKEL (reference sequence). The germline V and J ends were trimmed by 0 bases and 5 bases, with 13 bases remaining between them. The CDR3 is 15 residues long. The CDR3 region is CASSQDWSGMETQYF. The DNA for the CDR3 is TGTGCCAGCAGCCAAGACTGGTCAGGGATGGAGACCCAGTACTTC.

V is TRBV29-1 and J is TRBJ2-2; TRBD2 matches at 11 bases. Germline CDR1 is SQVTM and CDR2 is ANQGSEA. The CDR3 runs 14 residues. V was pared by 6 bases and J by 6 bases, with 6 bases of the junction left unmatched. In DNA form, the CDR3 reads TGCAGCGTCCGTACTAGCGGGAGCGCCGGGGAGCTGTTTTTT. This translates into CSVRTSGSAGELFF.

V is TRBV4-3 and J is TRBJ2-7; TRBD1 matches 7 bases. The CDR3 length is 15 residues. The V segment lost 2 bases and the J segment 1 base; nucleotides outside the gene matches: 5. Germline V gene sequence: CDR1 LGHNA, CDR2 YSLEER. The CDR3 DNA reads as TGCGCCAGCAGCCAATACCGGGACAGTTCCTACGAGCAGTACTTC. Residues: CASSQYRDSSYEQYF.